These 9 T cell receptor beta chains originate from one sample sequenced in a study of identifying expanded T cells in peripheral blood. Sequencing used immunoSEQ multiplex PCR; TCRdb keeps in-frame clones, though not all of them. The sample has about 100,000 clones, 85% to 90% seen once; the top ten hold 3% to 5%. The source material was blood. The receptor source for this set is a person aged 18 to 70 in good health.

The chain joins TRBV7-2 to TRBJ2-1; D remains unclear. The V end was cut by 2 bases, the J end by 6 bases, with 23 bases between. CDR1 is SGHTA, CDR2 FQGNSA, per germline. There are 18 residues in the CDR3. This CDR3 reads CASSLLRWVDSSTNEQFF. For the CDR3, the DNA is TGTGCCAGCAGCTTACTCCGCTGGGTTGATAGCTCTACCAATGAGCAGTTCTTC.

The rearrangement uses TRBV11-2 and TRBJ1-1; no definite D call. CDR1 and CDR2 (germline): SGHAT, FQNNGV. The CDR3 is 14 residues long. V was clipped by 0 bases and J by 4 bases, with 9 bases between them. Here the CDR3 DNA reads TGTGCCAGCAGCTTAGACTCTGCCGGCACTGAAGCTTTCTTT. Encoded protein: CASSLDSAGTEAFF.

Here the CDR3 DNA reads TGTGCCAGCAGCTTCCTCGGGGAAATGGGGAATCAGCCCCAGCATTTT. Translating gives CASSFLGEMGNQPQHF. The V and J genes are TRBV5-6 and TRBJ1-5; D gene uncertain. The CDR3 loop spans 16 amino acids. V was pared by 2 bases and J by 4 bases, with 16 bases between. In germline, CDR1 is SGHDT, CDR2 YYEEEE.

The chain has TRBV27 and TRBJ2-5; D tentatively fits TRBD1 or TRBD2 (5 bases each). Germline lookup yields CDR1 MNHEY and CDR2 SMNVEV (reference sequence). Trimming took off 3 bases at V and 5 bases at J, with 10 bases between the two ends. The CDR3 has 13 amino acids. The DNA for the CDR3 is TGTGCCAGCAGTTTGGGGGTAGGCGAGACCCAGTACTTC. This encodes CASSLGVGETQYF.

The chain recombines TRBV30 with TRBJ2-3; 8 bases map to TRBD1. Germline V CDR1 and CDR2: GTSNPN, SVGIG (reference sequence). This CDR3 spans 14 amino acids. V lost 4 bases to trimming and J lost 5 bases; unmatched junction nucleotides: 8. The CDR3 here is CAWNKGQAEDTQYF. CDR3 DNA: TGTGCCTGGAACAAGGGACAGGCTGAAGATACGCAGTATTTT.

The J gene is TRBJ1-1, the V gene TRBV30; 8 bases line up with TRBD1. Trimming at V came to 7 bases and at J to 8 bases, leaving 12 bases not matched to a gene. Germline loops: CDR1 GTSNPN, CDR2 SVGIG (reference sequence). The CDR3 totals 13 residues. CDR3: CAYRQGQAVEAFF. CDR3 nucleotides: TGTGCCTACCGACAGGGGCAGGCGGTAGAAGCTTTCTTT.

The rearrangement uses TRBV28 and TRBJ1-2; D is unresolved. The V gene's germline CDR1 is MDHEN and CDR2 SYDVKM. The CDR3 is 12 residues long. The CDR3 sequence is CGTVTVNYGYTF. CDR3 nucleotide sequence: TGTGGTACCGTGACTGTTAACTATGGCTACACCTTC.

The chain joins TRBV2 to TRBJ2-1, with D possibly being TRBD2 (5 bases). Between the trimmed V and J ends, which lost 7 bases and 8 bases, there was a span of 18 bases. Germline-derived CDR1 and CDR2 are SNHLY and FYNNEI. The CDR3 spans 14 residues. This CDR3 is CASNRGGHYDEQFF. For the CDR3, the DNA is TGTGCCAGCAATCGGGGTGGGCATTATGATGAGCAGTTCTTC.

This clone was picked up one time. CDR3: CASSEGDHQPQHF. The DNA of the CDR3 is TGTGCCAGCAGTGAGGGGGACCATCAGCCCCAGCATTTT. The chain recombines TRBV6-1 with TRBJ1-5; D is possibly TRBD1 (5 bases). Germline V gene sequence: CDR1 MNHNS, CDR2 SASEGT. There are 13 residues in the CDR3. V lost 3 bases and J lost 5, with 8 bases in between.